This T cell receptor (beta chain) derives from a study of blood T cell repertoires in COVID-19. V was trimmed by 1 base and J by 3 bases, leaving 13 bases between them. CDR1 and CDR2 (germline): SGHRS, YFSETQ. CDR3 length: 16 residues. Clones were read by immunoSEQ multiplex PCR, and TCRdb kept only the in-frame ones, dropping some. The sample carries about 200,000 clones, around 80% recorded once. V is TRBV5-1 and J is TRBJ2-2, with D maybe TRBD1 (6 bases). The TCR sequence derives from a woman older than 75 with acute or convalescent COVID-19. Sequenced material: peripheral blood. CDR3 DNA sequence: TGCGCCAGCAGCTTGCAGGCAGGGGCAGACACCGGGGAGCTGTTTTTT. Its protein is CASSLQAGADTGELFF.